The 16 T cell receptor beta chains in this list originate from one sample, sequenced in a study of liver allograft versus peripheral blood T cells. The overall study: Transplanted-liver T cell receptor repertoires were compared with recipients' peripheral blood repertoires.

MiXCR, applied by TCRdb to the reads, yields one record per CDR3 protein. The table includes some 9,000 distinct CDR3 sequences, 20% detected once. These receptors were collected from a human patient who had a liver transplant. Some T cells here may be from the graft donor.

This clonotype was counted many times. The gene calls are TRBV15 and TRBJ1-1, with TRBD1 as a possible D gene (5 bases). There are 14 residues in the CDR3. Germline CDR1 and CDR2: LNHNV and YYDKDF (reference sequence). Trimming removed 4 bases from V and 4 bases from J, with 13 bases in between. In DNA, the CDR3 is TGTGCCACCAGCACGAATTTCGGGACCACTGAAGCTTTCTTT. Its protein is CATSTNFGTTEAFF.

This clonotype is medium-sized within its sample. The genes are TRBV24-1 and TRBJ2-1; D ambiguous. CDR1 and CDR2 (germline): KGHDR, SFDVKD. The CDR3 covers 12 residues. Trimming pared 5 bases from V and 7 bases from J, leaving 8 bases between. For the CDR3, the DNA is TGTGCCACCAGTGGAAGAAGTAATGAGCAGTTCTTC. Its translation is CATSGRSNEQFF.

This clonotype is termed medium-sized. Here the CDR3 reads CATQPFSNYGYTF. In DNA form, the CDR3 reads TGTGCCACCCAGCCCTTCTCTAACTATGGCTACACCTTC. The genes are TRBV10-3 and TRBJ1-2; no definite D call. The CDR3 is 13 residues long. In germline, CDR1 is ENHRY, CDR2 SYGVKD. Trimming took 10 bases from V and 0 from J, leaving 12 bases between them.

The rearrangement joins TRBV14 to TRBJ2-7; unclear D gene. Germline CDR1 and CDR2: SGHDN and FVKESK. With 4 bases removed from V and 3 bases from J, the gap between germline ends came to 10 bases. This CDR3 is 13 amino acids long. CDR3 protein: CASSPRHHYEQYF. The CDR3 nucleotides are TGTGCCAGCAGCCCGAGACACCACTACGAGCAGTACTTC. The variable domain in full, with the rest retrieved from reference TRBV14 and TRBJ2-7, is EAGVTQFPSHSVIEKGQTVTLRCDPISGHDNLYWYRRVMGKEIKFLLHFVKESKQDESGMPNNRFLAERTGGTYSTLKVQPAELEDSGVYFCASSPRHHYEQYFGPGTRLTVT.

This sequence joins TRBV7-4 and TRBJ2-7; no clear D gene. Trimming shortened V by 1 base and J by 6 bases, and 7 bases separated the two germline ends. The CDR3 runs to 12 residues. CDR1 is SGHVT, CDR2 SQSDAQ, per germline. The chain's CDR3 is CASSLEGFEQYF. The CDR3, as DNA: TGTGCCAGCAGCTTAGAAGGCTTCGAGCAGTACTTC.

The V call is TRBV6-1, the J call TRBJ1-5, with 10 positions matching TRBD1. Trimming at V came to 2 bases and at J to 12 bases, leaving 7 bases not matched to a gene. This CDR3 has 14 residues. Germline V gene data show CDR1 as MNHNS and CDR2 as SASEGT. CDR3 DNA sequence: TGTGCCAGCAGTGAAACGATTTGGGACAGGGGCCAGCATTTT. Protein: CASSETIWDRGQHF.

This clonotype is termed medium-sized. The CDR3, as DNA: TGTGCCAGCAGTGCCCCGGACAGGAGCTCCTATAATTCACCCCTCCACTTT. It yields the protein CASSAPDRSSYNSPLHF. The chain recombines TRBV6-1 with TRBJ1-6, with 7 bases lining up with TRBD1. The germline V gene encodes CDR1 MNHNS and CDR2 SASEGT. The CDR3 loop spans 17 amino acids. Losses at the gene ends were 4 bases for V and 0 bases for J; bases not matched to a gene: 6.

Comments on this clonotype: A much larger clone differs from this one at a single base, so this may be a read error. This rearrangement joins TRBV19 to TRBJ2-1; 9 nucleotides match TRBD2. The germline gives CDR1 LNHDA, CDR2 SQIVND (reference sequence). The length of the CDR3 is 15 residues. CDR3 sequence reads: CASSGGLASYNVQFF. The CDR3 DNA sequence: TGTGCCAGTAGTGGGGGACTAGCCAGCTACAATGTGCAGTTCTTC.

In this sample, this clonotype is medium-sized. This chain joins TRBV6-1 and TRBJ2-5; tentative D call: TRBD2 (7 bases). Germline CDR1 is MNHNS and CDR2 is SASEGT. V shed 0 bases and J shed 2 bases, with 13 bases lying between them. The CDR3 has 16 residues. The CDR3 spells CASSEAWGGGQETQYF. CDR3 nucleotide sequence: TGTGCCAGCAGTGAAGCGTGGGGAGGGGGGCAAGAGACCCAGTACTTC.

This chain connects TRBV5-5 to TRBJ2-3; D uncertain. Trimming left V 1 base short and J 2 bases short, with 5 bases between. Germline V CDR1 and CDR2: SGHKS, YYEKEE (reference sequence). The CDR3 covers 13 residues. CDR3 in amino acids: CASSLRATDTQYF. The DNA for the CDR3 is TGTGCCAGCAGCTTGCGGGCCACAGATACGCAGTATTTT.

In its sample, this clonotype is medium-sized. The chain links TRBV19 to TRBJ1-2, with D perhaps TRBD1 (5 bases). The V end was cut by 6 bases, the J end by 3 bases, with 14 bases between. The CDR3 sequence is 14 residues long. Germline assignment: CDR1 LNHDA and CDR2 SQIVND (reference sequence). CDR3 loop: CASRDSRVDYGYTF. The CDR3 DNA reads TGTGCCAGTAGGGATTCCAGGGTTGACTATGGCTACACCTTC. The whole variable domain, remainder taken from reference TRBV19 and TRBJ1-2, is DGGITQSPKYLFRKEGQNVTLSCEQNLNHDAMYWYRQDPGQGLRLIYYSQIVNDFQKGDIAEGYSVSREKKESFPLTVTSAQKNPTAFYLCASRDSRVDYGYTFGSGTRLTVV.

V is TRBV5-4 and J is TRBJ2-5; no clear D gene. In germline, CDR1 is SGHNT, CDR2 YYREEE (reference sequence). Trimming stripped 2 bases from V and 4 bases from J, with 3 bases between. This CDR3 has 11 residues. The CDR3 DNA is TGTGCCAGCAGCTTTCTAGAGACCCAGTACTTC. It is translated as CASSFLETQYF.

The chain carries TRBV12-3 or TRBV12-4 and TRBJ2-7; D is ambiguous. This CDR3 region has 14 residues. Trimming took 3 bases from V and 3 from J, leaving 12 bases between them. This chain's CDR3 is CASSFGYEDYEQYF. The CDR3, as DNA: TGTGCCAGCAGTTTTGGGTACGAGGACTACGAGCAGTACTTC.

This clonotype has a handful of counts. V and J are TRBV14 and TRBJ1-2; 11 bases align to TRBD1. V lost 2 bases to trimming and J lost 3 bases; unmatched junction nucleotides: 5. Germline-derived CDR1 and CDR2 are SGHDN and FVKESK. The CDR3 is 16 amino acids. The CDR3 region has the DNA TGTGCCAGCAGCCAACGGATGGGACAGGGGGACTATGGCTACACCTTC. It is translated as CASSQRMGQGDYGYTF.

The sample holds a few counts of this clonotype. The rearrangement uses TRBV24-1 and TRBJ1-1; D remains ambiguous. CDR1 KGHDR and CDR2 SFDVKD come from the germline V gene. The V end was cut by 3 bases, the J end by 0 bases, with 16 bases between. The CDR3 consists of 17 residues. CDR3: CATSDPPGPFMNTEAFF. The DNA of the CDR3 is TGTGCCACCAGTGATCCCCCCGGGCCTTTCATGAACACTGAAGCTTTCTTT.

Judged by abundance, this clonotype is medium-sized (0.01 to 0.1%). The chain is built from TRBV30 and TRBJ1-1; no firm D call. Germline values: CDR1 GTSNPN, CDR2 SVGIG (reference sequence). The ends were cut back, 3 bases at V and 3 bases at J, with 20 bases in the middle. CDR3 size: 16 residues. CDR3 sequence reads: CAWSPGLGPPYTEAFF. For the CDR3, the DNA is TGTGCCTGGAGCCCAGGTTTGGGCCCTCCCTACACTGAAGCTTTCTTT.